This T cell receptor beta chain was captured by sequencing in a study of T cells expressing NK-cell markers. Template switching by 5'RACE with UMIs generated the TCR beta cDNA. With the 5' RACE reads reprocessed, TCRdb shows one record per CDR3 protein and no DNA. Its table records about 400,000 distinct CDR3 sequences. The germline V gene encodes CDR1 MGHDK and CDR2 SYGVNS. The CDR3 is 15 amino acids. This TCR derives from a woman aged 50 to 65 in good health. V usage is TRBV25-1 and J usage is TRBJ2-3; absent DNA, TCRdb's TRBD2 call cannot be checked. The specimen sequenced was blood T cells: a sorted CD56 or NKG2C T cell subset, CD4+ or CD8+ T cells, or bulk PBMC T cells (not recorded which). The CDR3 reads CASSPRGREPDTQYF.